This TCR beta chain derives from a study of blood T cell repertoires in COVID-19. The CDR3 is 15 residues long. The germline V gene encodes CDR1 LNHDA and CDR2 SQIVND (reference sequence). Trimming cost V 5 bases and J 4 bases, with 17 bases left between them. Original methodology: It was from reference gene primer amplification that nucleated cell counts were estimated. Here immunoSEQ multiplex PCR was the method, and the copy in TCRdb shows in-frame clones only, minus some. V, J and clone size are taken as reported in that table, and D and trimming were inferred from the DNA itself. The table has under 80,000 clones, roughly 86% seen once.

The chain combines TRBV19 with TRBJ1-1; possibly TRBD1 for D (6 bases). Material: peripheral blood. The TCR originated in a human donor in a cohort sampled during active COVID-19. The CDR3 spells CASSPYRVRFTEAFF. Written as DNA, the CDR3 is TGTGCCAGTAGTCCATACAGGGTCCGGTTCACTGAAGCTTTCTTT.